One sample yielded the 13 T cell receptor beta chains listed below, sequenced in a study of blood T cell repertoires in COVID-19. Clones were read by immunoSEQ multiplex PCR, and TCRdb kept only the in-frame ones, dropping some. The table has about 250,000 clones, 70% to 90% seen once; the top ten hold 5% to 6.5%. Sequencing was performed on peripheral blood. Receptors originate from a man in his fifties with active or convalescent COVID-19.

This clone was seen only a few times. The rearrangement joins TRBV9 to TRBJ2-1; TRBD2 matches at 10 bases. The germline CDR1 and CDR2 sequences are SGDLS and YYNGEE. The CDR3 contains 14 residues. V trimming: 5 bases; J trimming: 8 bases; junction bases outside the gene matches: 7. This chain's CDR3 is CASSSASGSYEQFF. The CDR3 DNA follows: TGTGCCAGCAGTTCGGCTAGCGGGAGCTATGAGCAGTTCTTC.

The chain uses TRBV7-2 and TRBJ2-1, with 7 bases lining up with TRBD2. This CDR3 region has 15 residues. Germline CDR1 reads SGHTA; CDR2 reads FQGNSA. The V segment lost 3 bases and the J segment 8 bases; nucleotides outside the gene matches: 10. The CDR3 DNA reads as TGTGCCAGCAGCTTTAAGCGGGACTTGGTCTATGAGCAGTTCTTC. It encodes CASSFKRDLVYEQFF.

V usage is TRBV4-1 and J usage is TRBJ1-5; a possible D gene is TRBD1 (5 bases). V was shortened by 4 bases and J by 1 base, with 11 bases between the two germline ends. The CDR3 length is 15 residues. Germline V gene lookup returns CDR1 MGHRA and CDR2 YSYEKL. This CDR3 reads CASSLSRGSNQPQHF. The CDR3, as DNA: TGCGCCAGCAGCCTCTCCCGGGGGAGCAATCAGCCCCAGCATTTT.

The CDR3: CAWGTGGKPQHF. The CDR3 coding sequence is TGTGCCTGGGGAACAGGGGGGAAGCCCCAGCATTTT. The chain uses TRBV30 and TRBJ1-5; 8 bases fit TRBD1. With 5 bases clipped from V and 8 bases from J, the junction kept 5 bases outside the gene matches. The CDR3 is 12 residues long. Germline V gene sequence: CDR1 GTSNPN, CDR2 SVGIG (reference sequence).

The chain is built from TRBV6-5 and TRBJ1-5; tentatively, D is TRBD1 (5 bases). Trimming stripped 4 bases from V and 4 bases from J, with 8 bases between. This CDR3 has 13 amino acids. Germline V gene sequence: CDR1 MNHEY, CDR2 SVGAGI. The CDR3 loop reads CASSWGRNQPQHF. The CDR3 nucleotides are TGTGCCAGCAGTTGGGGCAGGAATCAGCCCCAGCATTTT.

The rearrangement uses TRBV5-1 and TRBJ1-5; 8 bases are a match to TRBD1. Germline-derived CDR1 and CDR2 are SGHRS and YFSETQ. With V trimmed by 4 bases and J by 9 bases, 18 bases remained unmatched. CDR3 length: 17 residues. CDR3 sequence: CASSADRGSFLLGPQHF. The CDR3 region has the DNA TGCGCCAGCAGCGCCGACAGGGGATCATTTTTGTTGGGGCCCCAGCATTTT.

This clone has only one observation. Germline is not matched at one junction end, which may reflect a read error. The J gene is TRBJ1-2, the V gene TRBV5-1; possible D gene TRBD1, 5 bases. CDR1 is SGHRS and CDR2 is YFSETQ in the germline V gene. CDR3 length: 14 amino acids. The CDR3 spells CASNREGGTYDYTF. The CDR3 nucleotides read TGCGCCAGCAATCGGGAGGGAGGGACCTATGACTACACCTTC.

The J gene is TRBJ2-7, the V gene TRBV28; 7 nucleotides align to TRBD1. V lost 7 bases and J lost 0; bases outside the gene matches: 12. This CDR3 is 16 amino acids long. CDR1 and CDR2 (germline): MDHEN, SYDVKM. The CDR3 bases are TGTGCCAGCAATCCCGCAGGGGGTGCAATCTCCTACGAGCAGTACTTC. Protein: CASNPAGGAISYEQYF.

The chain links TRBV7-6 to TRBJ1-6, with D maybe TRBD1 (5 bases). Germline V gene lookup returns CDR1 SGHVS and CDR2 FNYEAQ. The CDR3 runs to 15 residues. Trimming pared 4 bases from V and 6 bases from J, leaving 13 bases between. CDR3 bases: TGTGCCAGCAGCTCCGCCACAGGCCCTAATTCACCCCTCCACTTT. This translates into CASSSATGPNSPLHF.

The chain is built from TRBV10-3 and TRBJ1-6; D not certain. This CDR3 has 14 residues. V was trimmed by 2 bases and J by 14 bases, leaving 16 bases between them. Germline V gene sequence: CDR1 ENHRY, CDR2 SYGVKD. CDR3 bases: TGTGCCATCAGTGAGACTGCCGTGAGTGAGGCCCTCCACTTT. It specifies CAISETAVSEALHF.

This clone was recorded only once. The chain is built from TRBV25-1 and TRBJ2-3, with no clear D. Trimming pared 5 bases from V and 6 bases from J, leaving 21 bases between. The CDR3 length is 16 residues. Germline V lookup: CDR1 MGHDK, CDR2 SYGVNS. The CDR3 reads CASSSGLKPMSDTQYF. DNA for the CDR3: TGTGCCAGCAGTTCCGGGTTAAAGCCGATGTCGGATACGCAGTATTTT.

The chain combines TRBV3-1 (or the pseudogene TRBV3-2) with TRBJ2-2; 11 nucleotides match TRBD2. The trim removed 0 bases at V and 0 bases at J, leaving 9 bases unmatched. Germline CDR1 is LGHDT and CDR2 is YNNKEL (reference sequence). The CDR3 has 20 amino acids. The chain's CDR3 is CASSQDARIAGGTNTGELFF. The CDR3 DNA follows: TGTGCCAGCAGCCAAGACGCCAGGATAGCGGGAGGGACGAACACCGGGGAGCTGTTTTTT.

The genes are TRBV2 and TRBJ2-2; D unclear. Germline CDR1 reads SNHLY; CDR2 reads FYNNEI. CDR3 length: 16 residues. V gave up 4 bases and J gave up 5 bases, with 17 bases separating them. CDR3 bases: TGTGCCAGCAGTGGTGAAGCGAGCTCCCTGACCGGGGAGCTGTTTTTT. It is translated as CASSGEASSLTGELFF.